These 11 T cell receptor beta chains share one sample of origin, sequenced in a study of cytomegalovirus exposure and HLA in healthy donors. In the PCR, 60 Vbeta and 13 Jbeta primers were used. Generated by immunoSEQ multiplex PCR, the TCRdb table keeps only in-frame clones and is missing some. The repertoire table contains 150,000 or so clones. Material for sequencing was PBMCs. All receptors come from a woman in her 40s in good health and CMV-seropositive.

V usage is TRBV15 and J usage is TRBJ2-7; 9 nucleotides agree with TRBD2. Germline CDR1 LNHNV, CDR2 YYDKDF (reference sequence). V shed 0 bases, J shed 5 bases, and the junction held 5 bases outside the gene matches. The CDR3 is 15 residues long. The CDR3 spells CATSRDGGRADEQYF. The CDR3, as DNA: TGTGCCACCAGCAGAGACGGCGGGAGGGCCGACGAGCAGTACTTC.

This chain joins TRBV19 and TRBJ2-2, with D tentatively TRBD2 (6 bases). The germline gives CDR1 LNHDA, CDR2 SQIVND (reference sequence). CDR3 size: 14 residues. V was trimmed by 9 bases and J by 1 base, leaving 12 bases between them. For the CDR3, the DNA is TGTGCCAGCCAACGGGAGTTGAACACCGGGGAGCTGTTTTTT. Its translation is CASQRELNTGELFF.

The chain recombines TRBV7-3 with TRBJ2-6; tentative D call: TRBD1 (5 bases). Germline CDR1 reads SGHTA; CDR2 reads FQGTGA. The length of the CDR3 is 15 residues. Trimming took 5 bases from V and 2 from J, leaving 10 bases between them. The CDR3 protein is CASSADSTGANVLTF. CDR3 sequence (DNA): TGTGCCAGCAGCGCCGACAGTACTGGGGCCAACGTCCTGACTTTC.

The V and J genes are TRBV4-1 and TRBJ2-1; weak D call: TRBD2 (5 bases). CDR1 is MGHRA, CDR2 YSYEKL, per germline. Between the trimmed V and J ends, which lost 2 bases and 2 bases, there was a span of 22 bases. This CDR3 region has 19 residues. The CDR3 DNA follows: TGCGCCAGCAGCCAAAAAAGGGCCCTCGCGGGCTCAGCCTACAATGAGCAGTTCTTC. This encodes CASSQKRALAGSAYNEQFF.

The CDR3 region is CATSSPGSGNTIYF. The CDR3 DNA reads TGTGCCACCAGCTCCCCGGGGTCCGGAAACACCATATATTTT. The chain couples TRBV15 to TRBJ1-3, with no clear D. The CDR3 consists of 14 residues. Per germline, CDR1 LNHNV and CDR2 YYDKDF (reference sequence). Trimming removed 5 bases at V and 4 bases at J, with 12 bases between.

The chain links TRBV23-1 to TRBJ1-1; D uncertain. TRBV23-1 is given ORF status, its function remaining uncertain. V gave up 0 bases and J gave up 3 bases, with 26 bases separating them. CDR3 length: 20 amino acids. In DNA form, the CDR3 reads TGCGCCAGCAGTCAATCTCCCGATTGGCGGGAGCGGAACATCCACACTGAAGCTTTCTTT. Translation gives CASSQSPDWRERNIHTEAFF.

V and J are TRBV5-1 and TRBJ2-5; possibly TRBD2 for D (6 bases). This CDR3 is built from 15 residues. V shed 0 bases and J shed 9 bases, with 18 bases lying between them. The germline CDR1 and CDR2 sequences are SGHRS and YFSETQ. Here the CDR3 reads CASSLGGGGPRAQYF. The DNA of the CDR3 is TGCGCCAGCAGCTTGGGTGGAGGAGGGCCCAGGGCCCAGTACTTC.

The V call is TRBV9, the J call TRBJ2-2; D remains unclear. CDR3 size: 12 residues. V lost 4 bases to trimming and J lost 4 bases, with 5 bases between them. CDR1 and CDR2 from the germline V gene are SGDLS and YYNGEE. The CDR3 DNA reads TGTGCCAGCAGCCTATCCACCGGGGAGCTGTTTTTT. It translates to CASSLSTGELFF.

V gene TRBV18 combines with J gene TRBJ2-1; 8 bases are shared with TRBD2. Germline V lookup: CDR1 KGHSH, CDR2 LQKENI. The V segment lost 0 bases and the J segment 9 bases; nucleotides outside the gene matches: 7. The CDR3 length is 15 residues. DNA for the CDR3: TGTGCCAGCTCACCACCTAGCGGGAATGTTGGTGAGCAGTTCTTC. Protein product: CASSPPSGNVGEQFF.

V usage is TRBV11-3 and J usage is TRBJ2-1; D not certain. With 5 bases removed from V and 9 bases from J, the gap between germline ends came to 14 bases. Germline V gene data show CDR1 as SGHNT and CDR2 as YENEEA. The length of the CDR3 is 13 residues. In nucleotides, the CDR3 is TGTGCCAGCAGCGTGGATGCTAGTGGTGAGCAGTTCTTC. Encoded protein: CASSVDASGEQFF. The variable domain in full, with the rest retrieved from reference TRBV11-3 and TRBJ2-1, is EAGVVQSPRYKIIEKKQPVAFWCNPISGHNTLYWYLQNLGQGPELLIRYENEEAVDDSQLPKDRFSAERLKGVDSTLKIQPAELGDSAVYLCASSVDASGEQFFGPGTRLTVL.

As DNA, the CDR3 is TGTGCCAGCAGTATAATTGGACAGGGGGACATGAACACTGAAGCTTTCTTT. Its protein is CASSIIGQGDMNTEAFF. The chain carries TRBV28 and TRBJ1-1; 10 bases are shared with TRBD1. The V segment lost 5 bases and the J segment 0 bases; nucleotides outside the gene matches: 9. The germline CDR1 and CDR2 sequences are MDHEN and SYDVKM. This CDR3 region has 17 residues.